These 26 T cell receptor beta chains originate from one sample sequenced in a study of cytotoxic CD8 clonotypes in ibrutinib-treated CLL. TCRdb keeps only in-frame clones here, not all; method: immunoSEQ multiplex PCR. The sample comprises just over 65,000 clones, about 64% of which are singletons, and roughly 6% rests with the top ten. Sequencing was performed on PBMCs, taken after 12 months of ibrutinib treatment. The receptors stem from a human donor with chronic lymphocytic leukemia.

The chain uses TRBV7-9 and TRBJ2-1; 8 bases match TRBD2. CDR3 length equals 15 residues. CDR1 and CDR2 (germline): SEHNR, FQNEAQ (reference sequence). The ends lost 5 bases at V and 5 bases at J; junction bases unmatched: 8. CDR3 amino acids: CASSRPRGGNNEQFF. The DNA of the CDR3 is TGTGCCAGCAGCCGCCCCCGGGGGGGAAACAATGAGCAGTTCTTC. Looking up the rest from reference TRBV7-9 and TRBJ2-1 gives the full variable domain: DTGVSQNPRHKITKRGQNVTFRCDPISEHNRLYWYRQTLGQGPEFLTYFQNEAQLEKSRLLSDRFSAERPKGSFSTLEIQRTEQGDSAMYLCASSRPRGGNNEQFFGPGTRLTVL.

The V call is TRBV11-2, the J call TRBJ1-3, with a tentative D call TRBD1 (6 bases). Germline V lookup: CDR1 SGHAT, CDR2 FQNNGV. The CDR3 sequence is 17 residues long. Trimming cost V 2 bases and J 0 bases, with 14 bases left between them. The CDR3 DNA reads TGTGCCAGCAGCTTAATCAACAGGGAAAGCTCTGGAAACACCATATATTTT. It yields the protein CASSLINRESSGNTIYF.

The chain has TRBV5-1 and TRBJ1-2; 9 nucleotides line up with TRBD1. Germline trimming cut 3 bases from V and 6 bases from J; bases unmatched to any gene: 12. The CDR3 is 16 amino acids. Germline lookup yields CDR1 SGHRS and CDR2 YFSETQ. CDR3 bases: TGCGCCAGCAGCTCGGCCGGGAACAGGGGGCGGGATGGCTACACCTTC. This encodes CASSSAGNRGRDGYTF. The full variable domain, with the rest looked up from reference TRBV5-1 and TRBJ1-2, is KAGVTQTPRYLIKTRGQQVTLSCSPISGHRSVSWYQQTPGQGLQFLFEYFSETQRNKGNFPGRFSGRQFSNSRSEMNVSTLELGDSALYLCASSSAGNRGRDGYTFGSGTRLTVV.

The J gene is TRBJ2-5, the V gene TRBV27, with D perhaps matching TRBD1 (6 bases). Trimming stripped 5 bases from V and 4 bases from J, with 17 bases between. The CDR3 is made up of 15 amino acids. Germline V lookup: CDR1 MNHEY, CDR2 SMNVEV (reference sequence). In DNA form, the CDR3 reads TGTGCCAGCAGTCGACGGGACGTCAGGGGAGAGACCCAGTACTTC. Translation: CASSRRDVRGETQYF.

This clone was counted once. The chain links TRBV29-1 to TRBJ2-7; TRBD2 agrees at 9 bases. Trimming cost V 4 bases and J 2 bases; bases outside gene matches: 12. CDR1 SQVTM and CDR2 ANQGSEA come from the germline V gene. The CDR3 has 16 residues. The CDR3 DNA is TGCAGCGTTGCAGGACAGAAGCGGGGGGTACCCTACGAGCAGTACTTC. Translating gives CSVAGQKRGVPYEQYF.

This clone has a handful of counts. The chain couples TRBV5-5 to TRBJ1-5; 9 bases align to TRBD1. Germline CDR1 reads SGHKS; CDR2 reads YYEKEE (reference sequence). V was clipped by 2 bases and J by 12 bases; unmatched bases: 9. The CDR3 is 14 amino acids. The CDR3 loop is CASSLNRGLSRQHF. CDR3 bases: TGTGCCAGCAGCTTAAACAGGGGGCTCTCGCGCCAGCATTTT.

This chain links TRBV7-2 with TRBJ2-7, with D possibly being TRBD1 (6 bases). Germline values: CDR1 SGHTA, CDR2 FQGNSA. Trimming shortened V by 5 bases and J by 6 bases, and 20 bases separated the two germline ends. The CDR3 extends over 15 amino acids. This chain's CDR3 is CASSPGHRFAGEQYF. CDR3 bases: TGTGCCAGCAGCCCGGGACACCGATTCGCGGGCGAGCAGTACTTC.

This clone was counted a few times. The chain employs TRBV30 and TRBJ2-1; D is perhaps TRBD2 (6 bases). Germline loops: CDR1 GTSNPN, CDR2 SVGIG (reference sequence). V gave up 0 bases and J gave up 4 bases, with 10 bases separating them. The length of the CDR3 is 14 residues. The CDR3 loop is CAWSVLGGYNEQFF. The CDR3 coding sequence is TGTGCCTGGAGTGTACTTGGGGGGTACAATGAGCAGTTCTTC.

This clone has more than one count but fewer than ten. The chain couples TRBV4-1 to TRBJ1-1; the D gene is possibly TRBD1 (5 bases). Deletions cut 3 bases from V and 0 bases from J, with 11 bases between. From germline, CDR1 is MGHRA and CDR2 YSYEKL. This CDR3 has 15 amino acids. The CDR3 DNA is TGCGCCAGCAGCCAGGGGGACGGAGTGAACACTGAAGCTTTCTTT. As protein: CASSQGDGVNTEAFF.

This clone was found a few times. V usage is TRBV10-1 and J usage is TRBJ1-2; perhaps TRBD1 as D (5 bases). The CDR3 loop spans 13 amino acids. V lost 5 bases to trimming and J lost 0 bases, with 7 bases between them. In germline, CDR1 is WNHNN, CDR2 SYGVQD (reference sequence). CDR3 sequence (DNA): TGCGCCAGCAGTCGGGGGACTAACTATGGCTACACCTTC. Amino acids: CASSRGTNYGYTF.

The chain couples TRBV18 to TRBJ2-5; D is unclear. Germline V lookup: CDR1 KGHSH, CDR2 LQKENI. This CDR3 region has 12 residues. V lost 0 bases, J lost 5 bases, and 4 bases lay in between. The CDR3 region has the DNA TGTGCCAGCTCACCACCGTACGAGACCCAGTACTTC. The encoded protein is CASSPPYETQYF.

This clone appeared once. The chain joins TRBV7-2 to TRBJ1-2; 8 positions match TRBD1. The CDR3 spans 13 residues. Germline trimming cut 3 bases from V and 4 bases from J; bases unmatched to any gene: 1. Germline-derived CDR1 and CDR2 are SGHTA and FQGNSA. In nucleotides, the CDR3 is TGTGCCAGCAGCTTTACAGGGGGCTATGGCTACACCTTC. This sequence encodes CASSFTGGYGYTF.

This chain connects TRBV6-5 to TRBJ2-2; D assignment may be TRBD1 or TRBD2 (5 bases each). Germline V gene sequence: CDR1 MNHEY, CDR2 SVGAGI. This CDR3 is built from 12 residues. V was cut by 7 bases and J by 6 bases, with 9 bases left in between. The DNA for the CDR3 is TGTGCCAGCATGCCGGGACCCGGGGAGCTGTTTTTT. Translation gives CASMPGPGELFF.

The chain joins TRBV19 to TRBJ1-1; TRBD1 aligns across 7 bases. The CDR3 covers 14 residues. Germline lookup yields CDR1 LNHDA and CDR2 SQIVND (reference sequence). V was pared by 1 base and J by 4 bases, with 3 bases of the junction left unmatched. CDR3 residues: CASSIGAGGTEAFF. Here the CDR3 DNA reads TGTGCCAGTAGTATAGGGGCAGGGGGCACTGAAGCTTTCTTT. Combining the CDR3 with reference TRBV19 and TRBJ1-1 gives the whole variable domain DGGITQSPKYLFRKEGQNVTLSCEQNLNHDAMYWYRQDPGQGLRLIYYSQIVNDFQKGDIAEGYSVSREKKESFPLTVTSAQKNPTAFYLCASSIGAGGTEAFFGQGTRLTVV.

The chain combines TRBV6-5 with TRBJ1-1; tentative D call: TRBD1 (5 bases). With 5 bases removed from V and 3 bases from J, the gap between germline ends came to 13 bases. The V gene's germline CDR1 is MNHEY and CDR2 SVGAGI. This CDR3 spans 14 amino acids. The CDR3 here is CASSTWDGDTEAFF. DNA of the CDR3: TGTGCCAGCAGTACCTGGGACGGGGACACTGAAGCTTTCTTT.

The DNA of the CDR3 is TGTGCCAGCAGCTTAGGGACCGCGGGAAACATTCAGTACTTC. This encodes CASSLGTAGNIQYF. V usage is TRBV13 and J usage is TRBJ2-4; possibly TRBD2 for D (5 bases). The germline CDR1 and CDR2 sequences are PRHDT and FYEKMQ (reference sequence). The V end lost 0 bases, the J end lost 6 bases, and 9 bases lay between the germline ends. CDR3 length equals 14 residues.

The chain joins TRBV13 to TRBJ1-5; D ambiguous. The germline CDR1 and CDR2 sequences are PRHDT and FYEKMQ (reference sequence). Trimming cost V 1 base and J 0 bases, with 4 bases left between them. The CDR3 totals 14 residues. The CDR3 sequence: CASSLEGSNQPQHF. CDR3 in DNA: TGTGCCAGCAGCTTAGAGGGTAGCAATCAGCCCCAGCATTTT.

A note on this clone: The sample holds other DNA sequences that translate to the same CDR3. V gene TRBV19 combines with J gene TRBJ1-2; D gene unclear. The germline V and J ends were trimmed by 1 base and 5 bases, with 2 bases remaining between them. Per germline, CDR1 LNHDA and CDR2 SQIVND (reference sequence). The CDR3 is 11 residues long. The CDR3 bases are TGTGCCAGTAGTATAGGGTATGGCTACACCTTC. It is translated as CASSIGYGYTF.

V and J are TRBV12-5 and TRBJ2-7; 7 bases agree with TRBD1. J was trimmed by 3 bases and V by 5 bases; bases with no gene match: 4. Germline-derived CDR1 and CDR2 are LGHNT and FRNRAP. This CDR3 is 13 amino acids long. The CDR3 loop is CASGPGQIYEQYF. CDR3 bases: TGTGCTAGTGGTCCGGGACAGATCTACGAGCAGTACTTC.

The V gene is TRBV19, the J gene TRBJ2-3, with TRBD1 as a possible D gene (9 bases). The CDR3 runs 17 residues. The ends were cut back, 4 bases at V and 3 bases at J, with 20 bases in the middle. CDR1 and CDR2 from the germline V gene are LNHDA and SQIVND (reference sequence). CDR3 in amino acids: CASSTDTGGGGTDTQYF. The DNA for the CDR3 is TGTGCCAGTAGTACCGATACAGGGGGCGGGGGGACAGATACGCAGTATTTT.

This chain's CDR3 is CASSPRGTGLNEQFF. CDR3 nucleotide sequence: TGTGCCAGCAGCCCACGGGGGACAGGGCTTAATGAGCAGTTCTTC. This sequence joins TRBV9 and TRBJ2-1; 9 nucleotides line up with TRBD1. CDR1 is SGDLS, CDR2 YYNGEE, per germline. The CDR3 consists of 15 residues. With V trimmed by 4 bases and J by 7 bases, 9 bases remained unmatched.

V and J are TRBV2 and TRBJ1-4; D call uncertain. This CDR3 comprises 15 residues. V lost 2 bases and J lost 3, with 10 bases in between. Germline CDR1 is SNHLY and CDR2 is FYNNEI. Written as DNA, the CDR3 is TGTGCCAGCAGTGAATTGGGTTGGGCTAATGAAAAACTGTTTTTT. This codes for CASSELGWANEKLFF.

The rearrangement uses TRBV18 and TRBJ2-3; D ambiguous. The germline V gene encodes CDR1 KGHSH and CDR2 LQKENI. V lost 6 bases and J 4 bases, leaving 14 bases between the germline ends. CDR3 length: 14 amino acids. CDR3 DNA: TGTGCCAGCTCCCCCGTCGGGCACGCAGATACGCAGTATTTT. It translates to CASSPVGHADTQYF.

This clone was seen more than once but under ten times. The CDR3 here is CASSSGVNEQFF. The DNA of the CDR3 is TGTGCCAGCAGCTCAGGGGTAAATGAGCAGTTCTTC. This chain joins TRBV7-9 and TRBJ2-1, with D possibly TRBD1 on 6 matching bases. The CDR3 runs to 12 residues. CDR1 and CDR2 (germline): SEHNR, FQNEAQ (reference sequence). V was cut by 4 bases and J by 7 bases, with 8 bases left in between.

The CDR3 sequence: CASSQGILSRYNEQFF. As DNA, the CDR3 is TGTGCCAGCAGCCAAGGTATCCTATCCAGGTACAATGAGCAGTTCTTC. The chain recombines TRBV4-2 with TRBJ2-1; D is uncertain. The germline V gene has CDR1 LGHNA and CDR2 YNFKEQ. Trimming took off 1 base at V and 4 bases at J, with 14 bases between the two ends. This CDR3 region has 16 residues.

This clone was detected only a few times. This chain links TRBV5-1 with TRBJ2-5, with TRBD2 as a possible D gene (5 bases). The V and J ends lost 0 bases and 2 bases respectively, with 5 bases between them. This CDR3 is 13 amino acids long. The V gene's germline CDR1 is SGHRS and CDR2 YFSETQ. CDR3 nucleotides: TGCGCCAGCAGCTTGGGACTACAAGAGACCCAGTACTTC. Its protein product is CASSLGLQETQYF.